This is a list of T cell receptor beta chains from one sample in a study of T cell clones after liver transplantation. Assay used: immunoSEQ multiplex PCR; TCRdb lists only in-frame clones, some missing. The data contain about 75,000 clones, under 90% of them singletons. This material consisted of CD4+ T cells from blood, taken 48 months after liver transplant. The origin of the receptors is a human patient who received a liver transplant. A share of the T cells may be of graft donor origin. The CDR3 runs from the conserved cysteine through the conserved F or W. The D gene is left open where the match is weak. Clone size, where shown, is once, few, many, or a class for clones that have expanded.

v_gene,j_gene,d_gene,abundance,CDR3nt,CDR3aa
TRBV5-1,TRBJ2-1,.,.,TGCGCCAGCAGCTTAGGGGTTGGGAGTGAGCAGTTCTTC,CASSLGVGSEQFF
TRBV7-8,TRBJ2-3,TRBD2,once,TGTGCCAGCACACTTATAGCGGGACCGACCACAGATACGCAGTATTTT,CASTLIAGPTTDTQYF
TRBV18,TRBJ2-3,.,.,TGTGCCAGCTCGTCGGACCGAGATACGCAGTATTTT,CASSSDRDTQYF
TRBV6-6,TRBJ2-7,.,.,TGTGCCAGCAGTGTCGGCTCCGCGGTACCCTACGAGCAGTACTTC,CASSVGSAVPYEQYF
TRBV21-1,TRBJ1-3,.,.,TGTGCCAGCAGCCAAATCGACCCCGAGGACAGGGGCTCTGGAAACACCATATATTTT,CASSQIDPEDRGSGNTIYF
TRBV6-5,TRBJ2-5,TRBD2,.,TGTGCCAGCAGACCGGGACTAGCTTCCGAGACCCAGTACTTC,CASRPGLASETQYF
TRBV19,TRBJ2-3,.,.,TGTGCAGTAGGGAGGCATTCTAGCACAGATACGCAGTATTTT,CAVGRHSSTDTQYF
TRBV6-5,TRBJ2-1,TRBD2,.,TGTGCCAGCAGCGGACTAGCGGGGGGCTACAATGAGCAGTTCTTC,CASSGLAGGYNEQFF
TRBV5-1,TRBJ1-4,TRBD1,many,TGCGCCAGCAGCGTGAACAGGGGGGAGGAAAAACTGTTTTTT,CASSVNRGEEKLFF
TRBV5-1,TRBJ2-5,TRBD2,.,TGCGCCAGCACATCGGGACTAGGGAACCAAGAGACCCAGTACTTC,CASTSGLGNQETQYF
TRBV6-1,TRBJ1-2,.,.,TGTGCCGCCGGGGACTATGGCTACACCTTC,CAAGDYGYTF
TRBV7-8,TRBJ1-5,.,few,TGTGCCAGCAGGCTAGGTAGCAATCAGCCCCAGCATTTT,CASRLGSNQPQHF
TRBV13,TRBJ2-7,TRBD2,.,TGTGCCAGCAGTTACCAGGGACTAGCGGGAGCTACCGAGCAGTACTTC,CASSYQGLAGATEQYF
TRBV2,TRBJ2-2,TRBD2,.,TGTGCCAGCAGTGTACGGGCTAGCGGGGGGGCCGGGGAGCTGTTTTTT,CASSVRASGGAGELFF
TRBV7-3,TRBJ1-1,.,.,TGTGCCAGCAGCCACACAGTGAACACTGAAGCTTTCTTT,CASSHTVNTEAFF
TRBV7-2,TRBJ2-2,.,once,TGTGCCAGCAGCTTAGTCGGGAACCTGAACACCGGGGAGCTGTTTTTT,CASSLVGNLNTGELFF
TRBV29-1,TRBJ2-5,TRBD2,.,TGCAGCGTTGATAGGACTAGCGGGAGGGCCGGGGAGACCCAGTACTTC,CSVDRTSGRAGETQYF
TRBV9,TRBJ2-7,.,.,TGTGCCAGCAGCGTAGAGGACGGGGGCGCCTACGAGCAGTACTTC,CASSVEDGGAYEQYF
TRBV9,TRBJ2-2,.,.,TGTGCCAGCAGCGTGGGGCAGGGCACCGGGGAGCTGTTTTTT,CASSVGQGTGELFF
TRBV11-2,TRBJ2-6,TRBD2,.,TGTGCCAGCAGCTTAGAAGCGGTCCGAGCGGGAGCCTCTGGGGCCAACGTCCTGACTTTC,CASSLEAVRAGASGANVLTF
TRBV5-4,TRBJ2-6,.,.,TGTGCCAGCAGCTTGAGAGGGGGGCGCGCTGGGGCCAACGTCCTGACTTTC,CASSLRGGRAGANVLTF
TRBV6-4,TRBJ1-2,TRBD1,.,TGTGCCAGCAGGGGTGACAGGGGCGGCTACACCTTC,CASRGDRGGYTF
TRBV9,TRBJ2-1,TRBD2,.,TGTGCCAGCAGCCGGACGGTACTAGCGGGTGTATACAATGAGCAGTTCTTC,CASSRTVLAGVYNEQFF
TRBV12-5,TRBJ2-1,.,.,TGTGCTAGTGGTTTGGTACTAGAGCGATATCACCCTAGCTCCTACAATGAGCAGTTCTTC,CASGLVLERYHPSSYNEQFF
TRBV6-5,TRBJ1-2,.,.,TGTGCCAGCAGTTACGGTTCGGCCTATGGCTACACCTTC,CASSYGSAYGYTF
TRBV30,TRBJ2-5,.,.,TGTGCCTGCCGGGAGATCGAGACCCAGTACTTC,CACREIETQYF
TRBV5-1,TRBJ1-1,TRBD1,.,TGCGCCAGCAGCTGGGGACAGGGAATGAACACTGAAGCTTTCTTT,CASSWGQGMNTEAFF
TRBV6-5,TRBJ1-2,.,once,TGTGCCAGCAGTAGAACGGGATTAGATATCTATGGCTACACCTTC,CASSRTGLDIYGYTF
TRBV14,TRBJ2-3,.,.,TGTGCCAGCAGCTACACTCAGGGGGGAGATACGCAGTATTTT,CASSYTQGGDTQYF
TRBV7-7,TRBJ2-7,TRBD1,once,TGTGCCAGCAGCGCTCGGACAGGGGAAGGCGAGCAGTACTTC,CASSARTGEGEQYF
TRBV7-6,TRBJ2-5,.,.,TGTGCCAGCAGCTTGGCATCGGAGACCCAGTACTTC,CASSLASETQYF
TRBV19,TRBJ1-5,TRBD1,.,TGTGCCAGTAGTCAGACAGGGTTCAATCAGCCCCAGCATTTT,CASSQTGFNQPQHF
TRBV5-1,TRBJ2-5,TRBD1,.,TGCGCCAGCAGCACCGGGACAGGGGGAGGTCGGTTTGAGACCCAGTACTTC,CASSTGTGGGRFETQYF
TRBV28,TRBJ2-5,.,.,TGTGCCAGCGAACGCAGGGGCCTGGGGACCCAGTACTTC,CASERRGLGTQYF
TRBV18,TRBJ2-3,.,.,TGTGCCAGCTCACCACCGAGCCCGGGAGATACGCAGTATTTT,CASSPPSPGDTQYF
TRBV28,TRBJ1-5,.,.,TGTGCCAGCAGTCTGACCCTGGGACGGTTCGATCAGCCCCAGCATTTT,CASSLTLGRFDQPQHF
TRBV5-4,TRBJ1-4,.,.,TGTGCCAGCAGCCCCTCCGGACAGCCTGCAACTAATGAAAAACTGTTTTTT,CASSPSGQPATNEKLFF
TRBV7-3,TRBJ2-1,TRBD2,.,TGTGCCAGCAGCTTGGGACTAGGTGCCAATGAGCAGTTCTTC,CASSLGLGANEQFF
TRBV4-2,TRBJ2-5,TRBD2,.,TGTGCCAGCAGCCAAGAGGTGACTAGCGGGAGGGAGACCCAGTACTTC,CASSQEVTSGRETQYF
TRBV7-2,TRBJ2-3,.,.,TGTGCCAGCAGCCCAGTGGCCGCAAGCACAGATACGCAGTATTTT,CASSPVAASTDTQYF
TRBV9,TRBJ2-2,.,.,TGTGCCAGCAGCAAGACGACGAACACCGGGGAGCTGTTTTTT,CASSKTTNTGELFF
TRBV9,TRBJ2-1,TRBD2,.,TGTGCCAGCAGCGTGGTAGCGGGAGCTTACAATGAGCAGTTCTTC,CASSVVAGAYNEQFF
TRBV27,TRBJ2-3,TRBD2,few,TGTGCCAGCAGTAGAAGGGCGGGGGGGACAGATACGCAGTATTTT,CASSRRAGGTDTQYF
TRBV6-5,TRBJ1-2,.,.,TGTGCCAGCAGTGGGACGAAGGACTATGGCTACACCTTC,CASSGTKDYGYTF